This is a list of T cell receptor beta chains from one sample in a study of regulatory and conventional T cells in RAG deficiency. Assay: immunoSEQ multiplex PCR; the TCRdb copy retains only in-frame clones and omits some. The top ten hold just under 3.5% of the sample, which has under 35,000 clones, 70% to 80% seen once. This sample was shared with a second study, whose subject was regulatory T cells.

The specimen sequenced was CD4+ effector T cells sorted from blood. The source is a human donor in good health. Both conserved end residues are part of each CDR3. The order of the fields is D gene, clone size, J gene, V gene, CDR3 DNA, CDR3 protein. The D gene is left open where the match is weak. Not every row has a clone size; where given, it reads once, few, many or a size class.

>.|once|TRBJ1-4|TRBV5-8
TGTGCCAGCAGCTTGGTTGTTTCAGGGAGTAATGAAAAACTGTTTTTT
CASSLVVSGSNEKLFF
>.|.|TRBJ2-2|TRBV6-5
TGTGCCAGCAGGGGAGCTTCCGGGGAGCTGTTTTTT
CASRGASGELFF
>.|.|TRBJ1-1|TRBV19
TGTGCCAGTAGTATAGGGGGCGTCCGGAACACTGAAGCTTTCTTT
CASSIGGVRNTEAFF
>TRBD2|.|TRBJ2-6|TRBV5-1
TGCGCCAGCAGCATAGGACTAGCGGGTTCGTCTGGGGCCAACGTCCTGACTTTC
CASSIGLAGSSGANVLTF
>.|.|TRBJ1-2|TRBV7-2
TGTGCCAGCAGCTTATCACAGTTTCAGGGCTACACCTTC
CASSLSQFQGYTF
>.|.|TRBJ1-1|TRBV7-6
TGTGCCAGCAGCGTAAGCGAAAGAGCGAACACTGAAGCTTTCTTT
CASSVSERANTEAFF
>TRBD2|.|TRBJ2-3|TRBV7-2
TGTGCCAGCAGCGCTACACTAGCGGGGGTCCGCACAGATACGCAGTATTTT
CASSATLAGVRTDTQYF
>TRBD2|.|TRBJ2-2|TRBV10-3
TGTGCCATCAGTGGGCGGGGGGTCAACACCGGGGAGCTGTTTTTT
CAISGRGVNTGELFF
>.|.|TRBJ2-3|TRBV15
TGTGCCACCAGGACTGGAGGCACAGATACGCAGTATTTT
CATRTGGTDTQYF
>.|.|TRBJ2-3|TRBV30
TGTGCCTGGATGCCAGCGACCCTCACAGATACGCAGTATTTT
CAWMPATLTDTQYF
>.|.|TRBJ1-4|TRBV9
TGTGCCAGCAGCGTAGGGTGGGGTAATGAAAAACTGTTTTTT
CASSVGWGNEKLFF
>TRBD1|.|TRBJ2-1|TRBV7-2
TGTGCCAGCAGCCCGGACAGGGGTTCCCACAATGAGCAGTTCTTC
CASSPDRGSHNEQFF
>.|.|TRBJ1-2|TRBV19
TGTGCCAGTAAGGATGCGGCTAACTATGGCTACACCTTC
CASKDAANYGYTF
>.|once|TRBJ2-5|TRBV7-9
TGTGCCAGCAGCTTAGTGACAGGAGGAGAGACCCAGTACTTC
CASSLVTGGETQYF
>.|.|TRBJ2-2|TRBV6-5
TGTGCCAGCAGTTACTCGCCACCATTGGCCGGGGAGCTGTTTTTT
CASSYSPPLAGELFF
>.|.|TRBJ1-2|TRBV6-1
TGTGCCAGCACCCCACCTGTAGGGGTAATTGGTGGCTACACCTTC
CASTPPVGVIGGYTF
>TRBD1|.|TRBJ1-2|TRBV9
TGTGCCAGCAGCTTGGGACAGGGATCAGTAGGTGGCTACACCTTC
CASSLGQGSVGGYTF
>.|.|TRBJ1-4|TRBV14
TGTGCCAGCAGCCAAGAAGTACAGGTTACTGAAAAACTGTTTTTT
CASSQEVQVTEKLFF